Listed below are T cell receptor beta chains from one sample, sequenced in a study of T cells after yellow fever vaccination. MiXCR was run by TCRdb on the 5' RACE reads, yielding one entry per CDR3 protein. The sample consists of 200,000 to 250,000 distinct CDR3 sequences, roughly 3% of them appearing once. Sequenced here: CD4+ T cells sorted from PBMCs, sampled 10 days after the yellow fever booster vaccination. All receptors come from a man younger than 35 who received the YFV17D yellow fever vaccine. CDR3s include the opening cysteine and the closing phenylalanine or tryptophan. The order of the fields is CDR3 length, V gene, D gene, J gene, clone size, CDR3 DNA, CDR3 protein. A D gene is named only where the DNA matches it firmly. Expanded clones are given a class, and other clones once, few, many or no size at all.

14	TRBV18	-	TRBJ1-1	many	TGTGCCAGCTCACCGCCGGGTGTGAGGACTGAAGCTTTCTTT	CASSPPGVRTEAFF
14	TRBV11-2	-	TRBJ2-2	many	TGTGCCAGCACCCCAATGGGGGCCGCCGGGGAGCTGTTTTTT	CASTPMGAAGELFF
14	TRBV2	TRBD1	TRBJ1-2	few	TGTGCCAGCTCCGGGACAGCCCTTAACTATGGCTACACCTTC	CASSGTALNYGYTF
17	TRBV7-2	-	TRBJ1-6	-	TGTGCCAGCAGCTTATATATCCCGAGCTCCTATAATTCACCCCTCCACTTT	CASSLYIPSSYNSPLHF
11	TRBV7-9	-	TRBJ1-2	few	TGTGCCTTAAGGGCAGGAAAAGGCTACACCTTC	CALRAGKGYTF
14	TRBV7-3	-	TRBJ1-1	-	TGTGCCAGCAGCTTTAACCAGGGGAACACTGAAGCTTTCTTT	CASSFNQGNTEAFF
15	TRBV3-1	TRBD2	TRBJ2-3	many	TGTGCCAGCAGCCAAGATTCTAGCGGGGGAGATACGCAGTATTTT	CASSQDSSGGDTQYF
15	TRBV5-1	TRBD1	TRBJ1-4	many	TGCGCCAGCAGCTTGAGGGGGACAGAGAATGAAAAACTGTTTTTT	CASSLRGTENEKLFF
11	TRBV10-3	-	TRBJ2-7	few	TGTGCCATCGGTGAGGGGGGCGAGCAGTACTTC	CAIGEGGEQYF
16	TRBV9	-	TRBJ1-3	-	TGTGCCAGCAGCGTAGTCCCGGGGGCCTTTGGAAACACCATATATTTT	CASSVVPGAFGNTIYF
11	TRBV5-1	-	TRBJ2-5	many	TGCGCCAGCAGGTATCAAGAGACCCAGTACTTC	CASRYQETQYF
14	TRBV5-6	-	TRBJ2-5	many	TGTGCCAGCAGCTCGGGCCCCGTTCAAGAGACCCAGTACTTC	CASSSGPVQETQYF
14	TRBV7-6	TRBD2	TRBJ2-1	many	TGTGCCAGCAGCTCAAGCGGGGGGGACAATGAGCAGTTCTTC	CASSSSGGDNEQFF
14	TRBV28	-	TRBJ2-2	many	TGTGCCACCCAGAGAGGGGGGGACACCGGGGAGCTGTTTTTT	CATQRGGDTGELFF
12	TRBV7-2	TRBD2	TRBJ2-2	many	TGCGGGGGGGGTTCGAACACCGGGGAGCTGTTTTTT	CGGGSNTGELFF
15	TRBV5-1	-	TRBJ1-5	-	TGCGCCAGCAGCTTGGGTCATTCAGGCAATCAGCCCCAGCATTTT	CASSLGHSGNQPQHF
15	TRBV11-2	-	TRBJ2-1	-	TGTGCCAGCAGCTTAGATTGGACGGGTTACAATGAGCAGTTCTTC	CASSLDWTGYNEQFF
15	TRBV4-2	-	TRBJ1-3	many	TGTGCCAGCAGCCAAGGGCGAGGCTCTGGAAACACCATATATTTT	CASSQGRGSGNTIYF
17	TRBV4-1	TRBD2	TRBJ2-1	few	TGCGCCAGCAGCTCAAGGACTAGCGGGGGGTCTGGTGGTGAGCAGTTCTTC	CASSSRTSGGSGGEQFF
13	TRBV20-1	TRBD1	TRBJ2-5	many	TGCAGTGCAACCGACAGGGGTCAAGAGACCCAGTACTTC	CSATDRGQETQYF
15	TRBV14	-	TRBJ1-2	-	TGTGCCAGCAGCGATCACCGAAATAGGGAGGATGGCTACACCTTC	CASSDHRNREDGYTF
13	TRBV12-3/TRBV12-4	TRBD1	TRBJ1-4	-	TGTGCCAGCAGACGGACAGGGGGCGAAAAACTGTTTTTT	CASRRTGGEKLFF
15	TRBV5-1	TRBD1	TRBJ1-5	few	TGCGCCAGCAGCCTGGCGGGACAGATCAATCAGCCCCAGCATTTT	CASSLAGQINQPQHF
13	TRBV2	-	TRBJ2-3	few	TGTGCCAGCGGGACGGATGTCACAGATACGCAGTATTTT	CASGTDVTDTQYF
14	TRBV9	-	TRBJ2-5	-	TGTGCCAGCAGCGTAAGAGGGATCCAAGAGACCCAGTACTTC	CASSVRGIQETQYF